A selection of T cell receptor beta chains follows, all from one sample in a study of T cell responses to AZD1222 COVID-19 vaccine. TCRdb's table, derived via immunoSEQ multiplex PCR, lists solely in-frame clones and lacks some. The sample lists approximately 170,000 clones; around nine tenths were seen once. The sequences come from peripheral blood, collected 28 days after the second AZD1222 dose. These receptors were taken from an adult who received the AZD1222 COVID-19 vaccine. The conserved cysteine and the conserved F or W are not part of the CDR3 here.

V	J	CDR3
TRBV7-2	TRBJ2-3	ASSLMTSGGFTDTQY
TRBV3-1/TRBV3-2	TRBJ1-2	ASSPRGPRGYT
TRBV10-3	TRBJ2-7	AITPDRTASYEQY
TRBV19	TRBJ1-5	ASSIAPSAGVVDQPQH
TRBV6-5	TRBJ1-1	ASPLEGFTEAF
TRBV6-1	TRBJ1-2	ASSEGRGDGYT
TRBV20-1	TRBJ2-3	SASPQRGGQY
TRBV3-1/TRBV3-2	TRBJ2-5	ASSRGTSGGETQY
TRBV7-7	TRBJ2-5	ASSPPQGGQETQY
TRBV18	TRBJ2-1	ASSRLAGALDEQF
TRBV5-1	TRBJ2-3	ASSDERGPPDTQY
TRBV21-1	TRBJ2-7	ASKAFGALYEQY
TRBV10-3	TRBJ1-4	ATSLSSDEKLF
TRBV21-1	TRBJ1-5	ASVKGLREPFSNQPQH
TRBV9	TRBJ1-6	ASSVEAENSPLH
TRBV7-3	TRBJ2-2	ASSPAGTSLGELF
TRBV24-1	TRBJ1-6	ATSDLPLTFHSYTYNSPLH
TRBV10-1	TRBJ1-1	ASSSMTGQGYVITEAF
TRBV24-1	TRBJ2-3	ATQGTDTQY
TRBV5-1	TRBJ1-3	ASSYGQSSGNTIY
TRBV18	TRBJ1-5	ASSPGAGESQPQH
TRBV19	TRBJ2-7	ASRTAYEQY
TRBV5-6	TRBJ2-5	ASSLAPAGTQY
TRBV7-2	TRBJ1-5	ASSYRDGNNQPQH
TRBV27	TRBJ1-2	ASSSGQGIYGYT
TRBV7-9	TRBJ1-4	ASSAGQGPNEKLF
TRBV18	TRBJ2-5	ASSPGHTEETQY